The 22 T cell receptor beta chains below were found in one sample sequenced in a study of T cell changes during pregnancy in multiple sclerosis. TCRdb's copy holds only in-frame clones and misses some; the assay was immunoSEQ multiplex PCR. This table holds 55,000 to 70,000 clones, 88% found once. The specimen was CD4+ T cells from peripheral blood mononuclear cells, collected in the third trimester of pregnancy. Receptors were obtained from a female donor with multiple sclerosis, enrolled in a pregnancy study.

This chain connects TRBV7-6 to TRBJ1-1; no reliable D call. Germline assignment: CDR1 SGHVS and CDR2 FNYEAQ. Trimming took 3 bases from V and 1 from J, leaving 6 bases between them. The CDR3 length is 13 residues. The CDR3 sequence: CASSFSQNTEAFF. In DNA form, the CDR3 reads TGTGCCAGCAGCTTTAGTCAGAACACTGAAGCTTTCTTT.

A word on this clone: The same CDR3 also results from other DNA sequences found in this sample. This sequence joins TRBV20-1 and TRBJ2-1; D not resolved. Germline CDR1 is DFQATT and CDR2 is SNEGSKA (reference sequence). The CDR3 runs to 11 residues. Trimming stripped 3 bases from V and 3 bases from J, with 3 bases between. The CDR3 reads CSASGYNEQFF. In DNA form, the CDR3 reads TGCAGTGCTAGCGGCTACAATGAGCAGTTCTTC.

The CDR3 DNA is TGTGCCAGCAGCGTAGGGTCCACAGGGGGTACTGAAGCTTTCTTT. Its translation is CASSVGSTGGTEAFF. This chain links TRBV9 with TRBJ1-1, with TRBD1 matching 8 bases. The germline V gene encodes CDR1 SGDLS and CDR2 YYNGEE. The CDR3 has 15 residues. V shed 0 bases and J 5 bases; nucleotides not matched to a gene: 6.

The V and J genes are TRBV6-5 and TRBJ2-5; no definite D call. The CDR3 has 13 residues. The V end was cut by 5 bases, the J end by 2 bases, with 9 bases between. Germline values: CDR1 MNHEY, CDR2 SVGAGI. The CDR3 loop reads CASSPHEQETQYF. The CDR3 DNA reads TGTGCCAGCAGTCCCCACGAGCAAGAGACCCAGTACTTC.

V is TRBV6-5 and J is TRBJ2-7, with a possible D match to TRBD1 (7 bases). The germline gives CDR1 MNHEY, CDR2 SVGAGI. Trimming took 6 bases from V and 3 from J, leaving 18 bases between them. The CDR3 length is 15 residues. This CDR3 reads CASSRTRGEGYEQYF. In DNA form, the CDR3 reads TGTGCCAGCAGCCGAACCAGGGGGGAAGGCTACGAGCAGTACTTC.

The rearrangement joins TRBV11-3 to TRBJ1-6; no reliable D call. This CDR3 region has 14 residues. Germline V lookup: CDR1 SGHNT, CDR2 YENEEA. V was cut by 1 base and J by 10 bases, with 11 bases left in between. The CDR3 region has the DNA TGTGCCAGCAGCTTAGGCAGCCCGGGGTCACCCCTCCACTTT. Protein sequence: CASSLGSPGSPLHF. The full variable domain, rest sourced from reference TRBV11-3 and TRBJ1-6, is EAGVVQSPRYKIIEKKQPVAFWCNPISGHNTLYWYLQNLGQGPELLIRYENEEAVDDSQLPKDRFSAERLKGVDSTLKIQPAELGDSAVYLCASSLGSPGSPLHFGNGTRLTVT.

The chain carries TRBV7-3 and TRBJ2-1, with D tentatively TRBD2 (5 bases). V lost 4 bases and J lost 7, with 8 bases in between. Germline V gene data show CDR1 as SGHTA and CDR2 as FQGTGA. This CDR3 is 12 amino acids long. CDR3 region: CASSSTSNEQFF. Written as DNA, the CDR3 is TGTGCCAGCAGCTCCACTAGTAATGAGCAGTTCTTC.

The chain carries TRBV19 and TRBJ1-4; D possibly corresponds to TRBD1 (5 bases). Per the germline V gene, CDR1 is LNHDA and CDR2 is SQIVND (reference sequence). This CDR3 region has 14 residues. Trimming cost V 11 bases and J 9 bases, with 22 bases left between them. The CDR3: CARSEWGTLKKLFF. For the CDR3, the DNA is TGTGCCCGATCAGAATGGGGGACTCTGAAAAAACTGTTTTTT. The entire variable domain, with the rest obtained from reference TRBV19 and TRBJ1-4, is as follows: DGGITQSPKYLFRKEGQNVTLSCEQNLNHDAMYWYRQDPGQGLRLIYYSQIVNDFQKGDIAEGYSVSREKKESFPLTVTSAQKNPTAFYLCARSEWGTLKKLFFGSGTQLSVL.

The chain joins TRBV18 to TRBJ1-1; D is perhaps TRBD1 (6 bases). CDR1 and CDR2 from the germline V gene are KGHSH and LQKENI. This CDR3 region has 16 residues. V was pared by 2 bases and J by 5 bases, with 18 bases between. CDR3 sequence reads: CASSPILGAQGTEAFF. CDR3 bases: TGTGCCAGCTCACCAATTTTGGGGGCGCAGGGAACTGAAGCTTTCTTT.

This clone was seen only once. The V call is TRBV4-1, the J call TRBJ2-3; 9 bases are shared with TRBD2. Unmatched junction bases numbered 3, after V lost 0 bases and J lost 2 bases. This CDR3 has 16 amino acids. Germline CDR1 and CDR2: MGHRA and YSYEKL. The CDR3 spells CASSQDKRGDTDTQYF. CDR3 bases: TGCGCCAGCAGCCAAGATAAGCGGGGGGACACAGATACGCAGTATTTT.

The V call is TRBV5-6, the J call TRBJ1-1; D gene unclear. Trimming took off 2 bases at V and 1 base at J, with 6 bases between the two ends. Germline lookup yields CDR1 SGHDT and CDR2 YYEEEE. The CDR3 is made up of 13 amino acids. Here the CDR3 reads CASSFSPNTEAFF. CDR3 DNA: TGTGCCAGCAGCTTCAGTCCGAACACTGAAGCTTTCTTT. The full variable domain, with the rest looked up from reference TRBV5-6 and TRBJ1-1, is DAGVTQSPTHLIKTRGQQVTLRCSPKSGHDTVSWYQQALGQGPQFIFQYYEEEERQRGNFPDRFSGHQFPNYSSELNVNALLLGDSALYLCASSFSPNTEAFFGQGTRLTVV.

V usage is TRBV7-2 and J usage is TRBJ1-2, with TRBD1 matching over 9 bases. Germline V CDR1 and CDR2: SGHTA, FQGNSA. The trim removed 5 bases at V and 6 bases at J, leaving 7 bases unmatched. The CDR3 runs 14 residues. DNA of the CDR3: TGTGCCAGCAGCCCCGGACAGGGGCCTCATGGCTACACCTTC. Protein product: CASSPGQGPHGYTF.

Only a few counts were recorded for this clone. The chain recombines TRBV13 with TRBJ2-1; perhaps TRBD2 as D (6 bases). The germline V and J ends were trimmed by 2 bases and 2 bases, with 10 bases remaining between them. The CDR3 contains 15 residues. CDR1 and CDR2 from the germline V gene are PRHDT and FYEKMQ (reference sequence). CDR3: CASSLQGGPYNEQFF. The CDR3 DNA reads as TGTGCCAGCAGCTTACAGGGAGGACCCTACAATGAGCAGTTCTTC. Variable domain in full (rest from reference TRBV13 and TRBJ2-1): AAGVIQSPRHLIKEKRETATLKCYPIPRHDTVYWYQQGPGQDPQFLISFYEKMQSDKGSIPDRFSAQQFSDYHSELNMSSLELGDSALYFCASSLQGGPYNEQFFGPGTRLTVL.

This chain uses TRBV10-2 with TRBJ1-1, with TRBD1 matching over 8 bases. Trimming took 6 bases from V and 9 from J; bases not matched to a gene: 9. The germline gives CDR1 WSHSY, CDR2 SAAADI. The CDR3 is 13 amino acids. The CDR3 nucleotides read TGCGCCAGCAGAACGACAGGGGCTTTGAAAGCTTTCTTT. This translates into CASRTTGALKAFF.

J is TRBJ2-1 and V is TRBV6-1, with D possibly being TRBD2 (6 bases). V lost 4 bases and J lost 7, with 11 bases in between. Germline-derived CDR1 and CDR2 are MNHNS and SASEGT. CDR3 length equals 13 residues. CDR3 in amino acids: CASSVGGENEQFF. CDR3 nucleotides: TGTGCCAGCAGTGTGGGGGGTGAGAATGAGCAGTTCTTC.

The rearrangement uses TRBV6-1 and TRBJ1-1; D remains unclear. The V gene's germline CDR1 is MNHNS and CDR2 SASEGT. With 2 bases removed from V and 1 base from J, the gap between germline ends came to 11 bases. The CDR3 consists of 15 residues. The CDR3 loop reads CASSESVGANTEAFF. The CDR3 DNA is TGTGCCAGCAGTGAATCGGTCGGAGCGAACACTGAAGCTTTCTTT.

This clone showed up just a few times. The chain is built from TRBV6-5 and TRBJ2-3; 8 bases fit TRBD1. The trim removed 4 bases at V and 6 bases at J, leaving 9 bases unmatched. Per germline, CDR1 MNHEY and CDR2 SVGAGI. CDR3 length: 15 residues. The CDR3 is CASSWEQGEADTQYF. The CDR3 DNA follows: TGTGCCAGCAGTTGGGAACAGGGGGAGGCGGATACGCAGTATTTT.

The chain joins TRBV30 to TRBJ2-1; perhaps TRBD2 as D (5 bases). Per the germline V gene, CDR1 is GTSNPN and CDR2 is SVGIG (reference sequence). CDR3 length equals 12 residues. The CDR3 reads CVGPGTADEQFF. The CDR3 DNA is TGTGTCGGACCGGGAACAGCGGATGAGCAGTTCTTC.

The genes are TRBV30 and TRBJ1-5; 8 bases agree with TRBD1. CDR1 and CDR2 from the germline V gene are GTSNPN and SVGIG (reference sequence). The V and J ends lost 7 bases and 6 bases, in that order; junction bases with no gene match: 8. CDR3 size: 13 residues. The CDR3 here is CAYDRGLAQPQHF. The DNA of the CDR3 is TGTGCCTACGACAGGGGCTTGGCTCAGCCCCAGCATTTT.

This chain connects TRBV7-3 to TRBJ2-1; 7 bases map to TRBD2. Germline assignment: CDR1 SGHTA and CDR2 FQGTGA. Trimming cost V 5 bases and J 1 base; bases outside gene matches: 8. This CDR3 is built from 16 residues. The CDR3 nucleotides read TGTGCCAGCAGCCCTCTCTCCGGGGGGTCCTACAATGAGCAGTTCTTC. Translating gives CASSPLSGGSYNEQFF.

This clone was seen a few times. The CDR3 loop reads CASSVQEKLFF. CDR3 DNA sequence: TGTGCCAGCAGTGTTCAGGAAAAACTGTTTTTT. The chain recombines TRBV2 with TRBJ1-4; D uncertain. Germline V gene lookup returns CDR1 SNHLY and CDR2 FYNNEI. V was cut by 4 bases and J by 8 bases, with 5 bases left in between. This CDR3 has 11 residues.

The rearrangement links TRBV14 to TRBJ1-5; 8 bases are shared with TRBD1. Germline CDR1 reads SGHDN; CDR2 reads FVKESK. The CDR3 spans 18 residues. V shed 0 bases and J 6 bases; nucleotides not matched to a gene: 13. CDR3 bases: TGTGCCAGCAGCCAAGAGGAGGGGGGGACAGGCGGGGGTCAGCCCCAGCATTTT. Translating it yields CASSQEEGGTGGGQPQHF.